The subject of this entry is one T cell receptor beta chain. The target antigen is unknown. The sample comes from a study of T cell responses to AZD1222 COVID-19 vaccine. Study-wide points: At 160-218 and 743-854, vaccine-associated CD4 TCRs were dominant, and they spanned spike.

Repertoires were generated with immunoSEQ multiplex PCR, while TCRdb's copy carries only in-frame clones and drops some. There are some 120,000 clones in the sample; over 85% occur only once, and 2.5% to 4% lies in the top ten. This CDR3 spans 14 amino acids. Trimming pared 6 bases from V and 4 bases from J, leaving 13 bases between. The sample here was peripheral blood, taken on day 0 of AZD1222 vaccination. The chain has TRBV5-7 and TRBJ1-4; D call uncertain. TRBV5-7 falls under the ORF class, with uncertain function. This clonotype was obtained from an adult in good health. The DNA for the CDR3 is TGTGCCAGCACGTCTGGACGGGTTAATGAAAAACTGTTTTTT. Protein: CASTSGRVNEKLFF.